This T cell receptor (beta chain) was identified in a study of T-cell reconstitution after alpha-beta-depleted transplantation in children. This clonotype has at least ten counts. The TCRbeta library was prepared with unique molecular identifiers. TCRdb passed the PCR reads through MiXCR, listing each CDR3 protein once. The sample records about 260,000 distinct CDR3 sequences, roughly 8% being singletons. The CDR3 length is 13 residues. The germline V and J ends were trimmed by 6 bases and 13 bases, with 22 bases remaining between them. Germline V lookup: CDR1 SQVTM, CDR2 ANQGSEA. The sequenced sample was PBMCs, mostly from graft donor cells, obtained 180 days after TCRalphabeta/CD19-depleted stem cell transplant. The receptor was isolated from a male patient younger than 18 who had a stem cell transplant for acute lymphoblastic leukemia, so the T cells may come from the graft donor. The rearrangement joins TRBV29-1 to TRBJ2-1; D is unclear. CDR3 sequence: CSVTTAGPWEQFF. The CDR3 nucleotides read TGCAGCGTAACAACCGCTGGACCTTGGGAACAGTTCTTC.